The rows below give T cell receptor beta chains drawn from one sample of a study of T cell responses to AZD1222 COVID-19 vaccine. Clones were sequenced by immunoSEQ multiplex PCR, and TCRdb holds only the in-frame ones, with some missing. The table includes about 130,000 clones, around 87% detected once. The material was peripheral blood, obtained on day 0 of AZD1222 vaccination. Every receptor here comes from an adult in good health. Both conserved end residues are part of each CDR3. Fields, in order: CDR3 protein, J gene, V gene.

cdr3_aa: CASSPDPRGRDNEQFF
j_call: TRBJ2-1
v_call: TRBV9

cdr3_aa: CAWRHTDSNYGYTF
j_call: TRBJ1-2
v_call: TRBV30

cdr3_aa: CATSGTKDTEAFF
j_call: TRBJ1-1
v_call: TRBV15

cdr3_aa: CASSLRPGQGSSYEQYF
j_call: TRBJ2-7
v_call: TRBV7-2

cdr3_aa: CASSPFSRETDTQYF
j_call: TRBJ2-3
v_call: TRBV18

cdr3_aa: CASSFPPWAGGNGYTF
j_call: TRBJ1-2
v_call: TRBV7-9

cdr3_aa: CASSVGYEQFF
j_call: TRBJ2-1
v_call: TRBV9

cdr3_aa: CATRGGQGSDTGELFF
j_call: TRBJ2-2
v_call: TRBV24-1

cdr3_aa: CASSKVPGQGTYEQYF
j_call: TRBJ2-7
v_call: TRBV11-2

cdr3_aa: CASSVGGAGYEQYF
j_call: TRBJ2-7
v_call: TRBV9

cdr3_aa: CASSRHTGELFF
j_call: TRBJ2-2
v_call: TRBV28

cdr3_aa: CASSHGAYEQYF
j_call: TRBJ2-7
v_call: TRBV4-3

cdr3_aa: CSVLTGGWGTEAFF
j_call: TRBJ1-1
v_call: TRBV29-1

cdr3_aa: CASSWRTRTYEQYF
j_call: TRBJ2-7
v_call: TRBV5-6

cdr3_aa: CASSTGASSYNEQFF
j_call: TRBJ2-1
v_call: TRBV5-1

cdr3_aa: CASSLSSGRGTGELFF
j_call: TRBJ2-2
v_call: TRBV27

cdr3_aa: CASSLTAGSTDTQYF
j_call: TRBJ2-3
v_call: TRBV7-2

cdr3_aa: CAWSQKGWGHQPQHF
j_call: TRBJ1-5
v_call: TRBV30

cdr3_aa: CASSYGVKNSPLHF
j_call: TRBJ1-6
v_call: TRBV6-5

cdr3_aa: CASSSGRNYEQYF
j_call: TRBJ2-7
v_call: TRBV5-1

cdr3_aa: CASSPPEGNNSPLHF
j_call: TRBJ1-6
v_call: TRBV28

cdr3_aa: CASSSYPGPDTEAFF
j_call: TRBJ1-1
v_call: TRBV7-9

cdr3_aa: CASHRDTFNYGYTF
j_call: TRBJ1-2
v_call: TRBV30

cdr3_aa: CASTGGQAGTEAFF
j_call: TRBJ1-1
v_call: TRBV2

cdr3_aa: CASSPQGVGETQYF
j_call: TRBJ2-5
v_call: TRBV18

cdr3_aa: CASSPRGTGSYEQYF
j_call: TRBJ2-7
v_call: TRBV11-2

cdr3_aa: CASSEYGTGGETQYF
j_call: TRBJ2-5
v_call: TRBV2

cdr3_aa: CASSVQGAGADTQYF
j_call: TRBJ2-3
v_call: TRBV19

cdr3_aa: CAWSVLGRSGNTIYF
j_call: TRBJ1-3
v_call: TRBV30

cdr3_aa: CASSDRGGWNEQFF
j_call: TRBJ2-1
v_call: TRBV27

cdr3_aa: CASSGPGTGAETQYF
j_call: TRBJ2-5
v_call: TRBV9

cdr3_aa: CASSIDPSINQPQHF
j_call: TRBJ1-5
v_call: TRBV19

cdr3_aa: CAISEPRGSYEQYF
j_call: TRBJ2-7
v_call: TRBV10-3

cdr3_aa: CASSPLPPGQGAGELFF
j_call: TRBJ2-2
v_call: TRBV27

cdr3_aa: CASSQGLGLNEKLFF
j_call: TRBJ1-4
v_call: TRBV4-1

cdr3_aa: CASSLLDPSTDTQYF
j_call: TRBJ2-3
v_call: TRBV5-1

cdr3_aa: CASSFNGLSTDTQYF
j_call: TRBJ2-3
v_call: TRBV7-3

cdr3_aa: CASSRARVDGNQPQHF
j_call: TRBJ1-5
v_call: TRBV5-6

cdr3_aa: CASSQEIQGIGPLHF
j_call: TRBJ1-6
v_call: TRBV4-3

cdr3_aa: CAWSPGPYGYTF
j_call: TRBJ1-2
v_call: TRBV30

cdr3_aa: CASSLGGQGTQPQHF
j_call: TRBJ1-5
v_call: TRBV11-2

cdr3_aa: CASITQGAREQFF
j_call: TRBJ2-1
v_call: TRBV28

cdr3_aa: CASSQHRARNTGELFF
j_call: TRBJ2-2
v_call: TRBV14

cdr3_aa: CASSSTSTGEQFF
j_call: TRBJ2-1
v_call: TRBV7-3

cdr3_aa: CASRPGQYNSPLHF
j_call: TRBJ1-6
v_call: TRBV27

cdr3_aa: CASSLMGSYEQYF
j_call: TRBJ2-7
v_call: TRBV12-3/TRBV12-4

cdr3_aa: CATSRDGNYGYTF
j_call: TRBJ1-2
v_call: TRBV15

cdr3_aa: CASSEGVNTEAFF
j_call: TRBJ1-1
v_call: TRBV6-4

cdr3_aa: CASSRQLNTEAFF
j_call: TRBJ1-1
v_call: TRBV6-5

cdr3_aa: CASSYSMVEGSDTQYF
j_call: TRBJ2-3
v_call: TRBV6-2/TRBV6-3

cdr3_aa: CAWGQPTYEQYF
j_call: TRBJ2-7
v_call: TRBV30

cdr3_aa: CASSSGVGDTQYF
j_call: TRBJ2-3
v_call: TRBV19

cdr3_aa: CASSLGLATDEQFF
j_call: TRBJ2-1
v_call: TRBV7-9

cdr3_aa: CASSTLAGGTEAFF
j_call: TRBJ1-1
v_call: TRBV19

cdr3_aa: CASSIRPGGGVAYEQYF
j_call: TRBJ2-7
v_call: TRBV19

cdr3_aa: CASSHARQGNTEAFF
j_call: TRBJ1-1
v_call: TRBV7-8

cdr3_aa: CASSYSRWTGDFGEQYF
j_call: TRBJ2-7
v_call: TRBV6-2/TRBV6-3

cdr3_aa: CASTVSGGLIYGYTF
j_call: TRBJ1-2
v_call: TRBV5-6

cdr3_aa: CASSPAPRGAEQYF
j_call: TRBJ2-7
v_call: TRBV28